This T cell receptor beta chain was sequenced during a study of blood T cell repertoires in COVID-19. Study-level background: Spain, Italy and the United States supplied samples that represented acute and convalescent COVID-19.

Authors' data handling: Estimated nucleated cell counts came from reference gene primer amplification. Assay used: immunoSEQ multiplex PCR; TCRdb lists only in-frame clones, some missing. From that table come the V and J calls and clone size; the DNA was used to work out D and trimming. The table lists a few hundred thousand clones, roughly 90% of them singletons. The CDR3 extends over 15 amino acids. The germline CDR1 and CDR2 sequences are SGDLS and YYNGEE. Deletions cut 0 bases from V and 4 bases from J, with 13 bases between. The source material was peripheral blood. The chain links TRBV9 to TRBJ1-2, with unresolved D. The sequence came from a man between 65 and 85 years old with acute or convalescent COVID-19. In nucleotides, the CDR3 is TGTGCCAGCAGCGTAGGAGAGGAGGGCCGCTATGGCTACACCTTC. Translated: CASSVGEEGRYGYTF.